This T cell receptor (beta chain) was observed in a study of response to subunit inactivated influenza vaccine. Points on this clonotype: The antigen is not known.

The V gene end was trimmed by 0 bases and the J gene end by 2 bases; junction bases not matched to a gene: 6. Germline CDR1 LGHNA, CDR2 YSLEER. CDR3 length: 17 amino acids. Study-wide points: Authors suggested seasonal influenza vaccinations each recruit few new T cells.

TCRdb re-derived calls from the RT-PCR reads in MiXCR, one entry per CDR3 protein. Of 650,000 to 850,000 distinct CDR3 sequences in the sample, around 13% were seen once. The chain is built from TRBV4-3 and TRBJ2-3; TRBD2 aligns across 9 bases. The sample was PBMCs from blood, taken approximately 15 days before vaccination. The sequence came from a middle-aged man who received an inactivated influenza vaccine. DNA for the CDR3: TGCGCCAGCAGCCAAGACGGTGGCGGGAGGGACACAGATACGCAGTATTTT. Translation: CASSQDGGGRDTDTQYF.